This TCR beta chain emerged from a study of T cell responses to AZD1222 COVID-19 vaccine. This CDR3 region has 13 residues. Per germline, CDR1 SEHNR and CDR2 FQNEAQ (reference sequence). Trimming took off 6 bases at V and 6 bases at J, with 11 bases between the two ends. Clones were read by immunoSEQ multiplex PCR, and TCRdb kept only the in-frame ones, dropping some. The sample holds fewer than 150,000 clones, roughly 90% seen once. The chain is built from TRBV7-9 and TRBJ1-4; unclear D gene. The sequence came from an adult in good health. The sequencing here drew on peripheral blood, taken on day 0 of AZD1222 vaccination. CDR3 sequence reads: CASRTAWDEKLFF. In DNA form, the CDR3 reads TGTGCCAGCAGGACCGCGTGGGATGAAAAACTGTTTTTT.